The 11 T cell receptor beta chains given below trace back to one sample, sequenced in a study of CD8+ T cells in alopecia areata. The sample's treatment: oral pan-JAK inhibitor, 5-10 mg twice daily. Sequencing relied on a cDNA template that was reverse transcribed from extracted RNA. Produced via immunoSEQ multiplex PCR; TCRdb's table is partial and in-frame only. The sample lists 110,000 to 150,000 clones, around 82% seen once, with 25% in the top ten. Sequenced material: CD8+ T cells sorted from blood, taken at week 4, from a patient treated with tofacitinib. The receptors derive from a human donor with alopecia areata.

DNA for the CDR3: TGTGCCAGCAGCTTAGTGCCAGGGGCGACAGAAAAACTGTTTTTT. Residues: CASSLVPGATEKLFF. The chain carries TRBV7-9 and TRBJ1-4, with D possibly TRBD1 on 6 matching bases. The V end was cut by 1 base, the J end by 8 bases, with 14 bases between. The CDR3 totals 15 residues. CDR1 is SEHNR, CDR2 FQNEAQ, per germline (reference sequence). The full variable domain, with the rest looked up from reference TRBV7-9 and TRBJ1-4, is DTGVSQNPRHKITKRGQNVTFRCDPISEHNRLYWYRQTLGQGPEFLTYFQNEAQLEKSRLLSDRFSAERPKGSFSTLEIQRTEQGDSAMYLCASSLVPGATEKLFFGSGTQLSVL.

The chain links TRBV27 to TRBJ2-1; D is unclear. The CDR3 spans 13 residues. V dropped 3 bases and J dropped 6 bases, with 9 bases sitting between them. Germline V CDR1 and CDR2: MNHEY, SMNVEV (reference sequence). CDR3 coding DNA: TGTGCCAGCAGTTTGTCCCAGACCAATGAGCAGTTCTTC. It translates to CASSLSQTNEQFF.

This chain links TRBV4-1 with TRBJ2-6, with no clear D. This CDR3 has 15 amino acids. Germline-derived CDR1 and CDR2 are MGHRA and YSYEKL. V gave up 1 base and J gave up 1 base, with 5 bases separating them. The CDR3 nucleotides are TGCGCCAGCAGCCAAGTTCCATCTGGGGCCAACGTCCTGACTTTC. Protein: CASSQVPSGANVLTF.

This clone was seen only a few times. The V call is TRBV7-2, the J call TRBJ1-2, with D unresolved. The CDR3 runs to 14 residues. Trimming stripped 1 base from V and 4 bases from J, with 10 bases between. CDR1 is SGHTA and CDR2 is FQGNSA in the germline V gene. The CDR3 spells CASSLDPLVYGYTF. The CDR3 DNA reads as TGTGCCAGCAGCTTAGATCCGCTAGTCTATGGCTACACCTTC. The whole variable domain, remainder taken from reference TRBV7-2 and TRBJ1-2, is GAGVSQSPSNKVTEKGKDVELRCDPISGHTALYWYRQSLGQGLEFLIYFQGNSAPDKSGLPSDRFSAERTGGSVSTLTIQRTQQEDSAVYLCASSLDPLVYGYTFGSGTRLTVV.

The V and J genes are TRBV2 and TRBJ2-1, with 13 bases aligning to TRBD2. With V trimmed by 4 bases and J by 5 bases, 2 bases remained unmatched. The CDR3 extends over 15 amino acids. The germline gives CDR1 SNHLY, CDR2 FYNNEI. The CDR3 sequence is CASSATSGGDNEQFF. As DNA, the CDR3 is TGTGCCAGCAGTGCCACTAGCGGGGGGGACAATGAGCAGTTCTTC.

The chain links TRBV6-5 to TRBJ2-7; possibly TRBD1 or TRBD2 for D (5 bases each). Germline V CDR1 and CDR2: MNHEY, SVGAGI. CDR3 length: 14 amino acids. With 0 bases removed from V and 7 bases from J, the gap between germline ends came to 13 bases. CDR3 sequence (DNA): TGTGCCAGCAGTTACTCGCAGGGCGCGGGTGAGCAGTACTTC. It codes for CASSYSQGAGEQYF.

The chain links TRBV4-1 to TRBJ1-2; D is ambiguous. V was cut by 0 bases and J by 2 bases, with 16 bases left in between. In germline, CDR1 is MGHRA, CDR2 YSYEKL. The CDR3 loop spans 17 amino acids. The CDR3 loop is CASSQDLAQTLNYGYTF. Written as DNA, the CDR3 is TGCGCCAGCAGCCAAGATCTAGCACAGACTCTGAACTATGGCTACACCTTC.

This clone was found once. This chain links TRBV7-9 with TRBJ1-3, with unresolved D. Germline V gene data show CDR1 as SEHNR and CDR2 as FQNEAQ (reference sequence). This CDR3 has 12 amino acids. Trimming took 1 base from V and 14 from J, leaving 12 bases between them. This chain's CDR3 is CASSLVRGAVYF. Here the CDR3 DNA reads TGTGCCAGCAGCTTAGTTCGTGGAGCTGTATATTTT. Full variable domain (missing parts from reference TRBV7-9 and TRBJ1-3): DTGVSQNPRHKITKRGQNVTFRCDPISEHNRLYWYRQTLGQGPEFLTYFQNEAQLEKSRLLSDRFSAERPKGSFSTLEIQRTEQGDSAMYLCASSLVRGAVYFGEGSWLTVV.

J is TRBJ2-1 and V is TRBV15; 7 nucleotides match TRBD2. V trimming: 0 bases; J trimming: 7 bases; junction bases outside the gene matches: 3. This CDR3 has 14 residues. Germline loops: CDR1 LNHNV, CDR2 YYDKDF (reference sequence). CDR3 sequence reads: CATSRDGRGNEQFF. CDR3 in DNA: TGTGCCACCAGCAGAGATGGGCGGGGGAATGAGCAGTTCTTC.

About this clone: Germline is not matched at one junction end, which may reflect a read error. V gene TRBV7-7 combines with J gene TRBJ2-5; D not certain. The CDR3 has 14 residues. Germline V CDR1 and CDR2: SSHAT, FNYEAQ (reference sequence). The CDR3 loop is CASSLLGKQETQYF. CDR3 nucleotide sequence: TGTGCTAGCAGCTTATTGGGGAAACAAGAGACCCAGTACTTC.

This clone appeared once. The CDR3 bases are TGTGCCATCAGTGAGTCGATCGAGCAGTACTTC. It translates to CAISESIEQYF. The genes are TRBV10-3 and TRBJ2-7, with D hard to call. The CDR3 covers 11 residues. Trimming cost V 0 bases and J 6 bases, with 3 bases left between them. Per the germline V gene, CDR1 is ENHRY and CDR2 is SYGVKD.